This T cell receptor (beta chain) was retrieved from a study of T cells in Graves' hyperthyroidism and ophthalmopathy (dated by TCRdb to about 2019). For the wider study: Peripheral blood samples were taken at initial diagnosis, before any treatment was given. TCR V-J signatures able to tell the groups apart were searched for in a discovery cohort of approximately 95 patients, of whom roughly 42 had Graves' ophthalmopathy and around 57 had stable Graves' hyperthyroidism. Prospective prediction of ophthalmopathy was tested in an independent validation cohort consisting of 18 to 20 hyperthyroidism patients and 15 to 17 patients who later progressed to ophthalmopathy. After blood sampling, hyperthyroidism patients were treated with methimazole at a starting dose of 30 mg daily, and ophthalmopathy patients were treated with high-dose intravenous methylprednisolone. For training and testing, the approximately 97 patients in the discovery cohort were randomly divided in a 7:3 ratio. The paper reports TCR Vbeta CDR3 sequencing of some 140 peripheral blood samples: over 40 ophthalmopathy, under 85 hyperthyroidism and 17 progressor patients. The study also compared thyroid tissue and blood T-cell repertoires from a handful of Graves' hyperthyroidism patients.

This clonotype was detected ten times or more. What antigen it recognizes has not been identified. Base qualities were left out, and no much larger clone turns up one base away. In the ophthalmopathy patients, disease was moderately to severely active, with a Clinical Activity Score of 3 or more, a NOSPECS grade of 4 or more, and a duration of less than 3 months. Patients with uncontrolled infections, other autoimmune diseases, pregnancy or lactation were excluded. Diagnoses relied on clinical symptoms, serum thyroxine and TRAb, thyroid ultrasound and orbital computed tomography. PBMCs were separated from 8 to 10 ml of fresh peripheral blood using Ficoll-Paque density gradient centrifugation. Total RNA was extracted with Trizol reagent, and quality was checked on an Agilent 2100 Bioanalyzer. The TCR beta CDR3 regions were amplified from RNA transcripts. A first-round RT-PCR of the TCR CDR3 used the HTBI primer set with the Qiagen OneStep RT-PCR kit. The libraries were constructed in a second round of multiplex PCR and then size-selected and purified. Paired-end sequencing of the libraries was performed with 100 bp reads on an Illumina HiSeq2000. The study's processing was this. SOAPnuke was used to process the raw data, with reads discarded if the reads contained adapters or uncalled bases, had a mean Phred below 15, or lacked an exact constant-primer or identifier match. High-quality paired reads were merged using COPE v1.2.5, and each unique nucleotide sequence was defined as a clonotype. MiTCR v1.1 was used to align clonotypes to the IMGT TRBV, TRBD and TRBJ reference segments. The analysis was restricted to V-J combinations with a frequency above 0.0001, which together covered approximately 99% of the repertoires. The TCS score was defined as F50 (clonal expansion) divided by E x V (chaos), with BLOSUM62-based TCRdist calculated between CDR3 peptides within each V-J. Welch's t-statistics and random forest reduced 450 to 600 V-J features to 13, which were used in a naive Bayes classifier (R e1071). TCRdb cleaned the public reads at Q25 with fastp, built clones with MiXCR and kept in-frame beta chains. Every CDR3 protein is listed once, alongside the most common genes and DNA of its rows. The V and J calls shown here were made by TCRdb, not taken from the authors' results. The sample data list about 640,000 distinct CDR3 sequences, and less than 25% of these were observed just once. The ten largest account for 30% to 40% of the sample.

What the work shows at the level of the full study, not this receptor alone: Sample size was not statistically predetermined, and blinding of investigators to group allocation was not performed. Ophthalmopathy was separated from stable hyperthyroidism by a 13 V-J signature model, with roughly 88% sensitivity and about 81% specificity obtained in cross-validation and 80%/75% obtained in testing. Most expanded thyroid clonotypes (frequency above 0.001) were also detected in blood, a finding suggesting that blood repertoires may reflect thyroid immune responses. In validation, progression to ophthalmopathy was predicted by the model with 65% to 71% sensitivity and about 72% specificity, a median of about 6 months before onset.

The germline V gene gives CDR1 as SGHVS and CDR2 as FQNEAQ. From the cysteine through the phenylalanine, the CDR3 covers 15 amino acids. CDR3 DNA is the only sequence kept; it has 45 bases, read in frame from the first base. Here V drops 5 bases and J drops 6 bases, and the junction holds 6 bases not matched to any gene. This clonotype was obtained from a man aged 30 to 45 with Graves' ophthalmopathy. Sequenced input: blood. The rearrangement joined TRBV7-8 to TRBJ2-1; the junction holds 11 bases that match TRBD2. The CDR3 reads as follows: CASSPLGTSGNEQFF. The DNA is as follows: TGTGCCAGCAGCCCCCTCGGGACTAGCGGCAATGAGCAGTTCTTC.